This TCR beta chain emerged from a study of T cell clonotyping in hematopoietic cell transplantation. Background on the study: Pretransplant recipient samples were taken after cytoreduction. Notes on the study in general: Cells were unsorted, so CD4 and CD8 contributions were not separated. Broader posttransplant TCR repertoire diversity was predicted by graft donor and pretransplant recipient Inverse Simpson Index values.

Time point described: recipient sample about 28 days before transplant, after cytoreduction. Blood collection times were about day -28 and days 30, 100, 180 posttransplant. The data were produced by immunoSEQ multiplex PCR, yet TCRdb's version contains in-frame clones alone and is incomplete. This sample carries tens of thousands of clones, 80% to 90% of them seen once, and the ten largest clones take 5.9%. CDR1 and CDR2 from the germline V gene are SGHVS and FNYEAQ. The CDR3 spans 14 residues. Deletions cut 5 bases from V and 8 bases from J, with 18 bases between. Comment on this clone: Its target is not known.

V usage is TRBV7-6 and J usage is TRBJ1-2; D ambiguous. The clonotype originates from a man aged 60 to 75 with biphenotypic leukemia. Some clones in this sample may be carry-over from other donors' samples. The sequences come from peripheral blood mononuclear cells, collected before stem cell transplant. CDR3: CASSPGPTVGGYTF. DNA for the CDR3: TGTGCCAGCAGCCCCGGACCTACTGTGGGCGGCTACACCTTC.